This is a list of T cell receptor beta chains from one sample in a study of persistence of HIV-infected CD4 T cells. Clones were read by immunoSEQ multiplex PCR, and TCRdb kept only the in-frame ones, dropping some. The data contain about 33,000 clones, about four fifths of them singletons. These receptors have no known antigen. Specimen: CD4+ T cells sorted from PBMCs after roughly 18-hour stimulation, collected from a patient who received antiretroviral therapy. All receptors come from an adult woman with HIV who was CMV-seropositive. Both conserved end residues are part of each CDR3. D genes are given only for firm matches. Not all rows give a size; the values are once, few, many and, for expanded clones, a class.

len	abundance	d_gene	v_gene	j_gene	CDR3nt	CDR3aa
14	NA	NA	TRBV6-5	TRBJ2-5	TGTGCCAGCAGCTTGTCTCATGGTGGGGAGACCCAGTACTTC	CASSLSHGGETQYF
18	NA	NA	TRBV11-3	TRBJ2-2	TGTGCCAGCAGCAAATTTCCCGTCCAGCGGGCTGGCACCGGGGAGCTGTTTTTT	CASSKFPVQRAGTGELFF
15	few	NA	TRBV27	TRBJ2-7	TGTGCCAGCAGTTTAAGGTCTAGCGATCCCTACGAGCAGTACTTC	CASSLRSSDPYEQYF
14	NA	TRBD2	TRBV10-1	TRBJ2-3	TGCGCCAGCAGTATGCGGGGGAGCACAGATACGCAGTATTTT	CASSMRGSTDTQYF
14	NA	NA	TRBV5-1	TRBJ1-2	TGCGCCAGCACCATGACGGGGGCGGACTATGGCTACACCTTC	CASTMTGADYGYTF
14	NA	NA	TRBV19	TRBJ1-5	TGTGCCAGTACCTTTGGCAGGGGCAATCAGCCCCAGCATTTT	CASTFGRGNQPQHF
14	few	NA	TRBV30	TRBJ1-1	TGTGCCTGGAGTGATCAGGGAAAGAACACTGAAGCTTTCTTT	CAWSDQGKNTEAFF
14	NA	NA	TRBV5-1	TRBJ2-2	TGCGCCAGCAGCTTGGTCCCCGGGAGCGGGGAGCTGTTTTTT	CASSLVPGSGELFF
14	few	NA	TRBV7-8	TRBJ2-7	TGTGCCAGCAGCTTCGAATTGGAGGGGGTTAAGCAGTACTTC	CASSFELEGVKQYF
13	NA	NA	TRBV25-1	TRBJ1-1	TGTGCCAGCATCCAGGGAGGGAACACTGAAGCTTTCTTT	CASIQGGNTEAFF
12	once	NA	TRBV29-1	TRBJ2-5	TGCAGCGTTTTAGGGAGAACAGAGACCCAGTACTTC	CSVLGRTETQYF
16	NA	TRBD2	TRBV5-1	TRBJ2-1	TGCGCCAGCAGCTTGGATCCGGGACTAGCTTCTACTGAGCAGTTCTTC	CASSLDPGLASTEQFF
13	NA	NA	TRBV10-3	TRBJ2-2	TGTGCCATCAAGGGCCAAAGATCCGGGGAGCTGTTTTTT	CAIKGQRSGELFF
17	NA	NA	TRBV18	TRBJ2-6	TGTGCCAGCTCACCACTCGGAGGGTTCCCTGGGGCCAACGTCCTGACTTTC	CASSPLGGFPGANVLTF
14	NA	TRBD1	TRBV24-1	TRBJ2-3	TGTGCCACCGGGGACAGGGGGGGGACAGATACGCAGTATTTT	CATGDRGGTDTQYF
14	NA	TRBD1	TRBV2	TRBJ1-5	TGTGCCAGCACTCCAACAGGGGGCAATCAGCCCCAGCATTTT	CASTPTGGNQPQHF
16	NA	TRBD2	TRBV6-2/TRBV6-3	TRBJ2-3	TGTGCCAGCAGTTACGGGTTCGCGGGAGAAACAGATACGCAGTATTTT	CASSYGFAGETDTQYF
13	NA	NA	TRBV5-6	TRBJ2-4	TGTGCCAGCAGCCGATCTGGGGTCGGCATTCAGTACTTC	CASSRSGVGIQYF
15	NA	NA	TRBV4-3	TRBJ2-6	TGCGCCAGCAGCCAAGGGACCTCTGGGGCCAACGTCCTGACTTTC	CASSQGTSGANVLTF
13	NA	NA	TRBV27	TRBJ2-7	TGTGCCAGCAGCCTTAGTGCTTACTACGAGCAGTACTTC	CASSLSAYYEQYF
15	NA	NA	TRBV15	TRBJ1-5	TGTGCCACCAGCAGGATGACGGAAACCAATCAGCCCCAGCATTTT	CATSRMTETNQPQHF
16	NA	NA	TRBV5-4	TRBJ1-4	TGTGCCAGCAGCTTTGAGGGCGCAAGGGCTAATGAAAAACTGTTTTTT	CASSFEGARANEKLFF
14	NA	NA	TRBV7-8	TRBJ1-5	TGTGCCAGCAGCTTATTGGGGAGTAATCAGCCCCAGCATTTT	CASSLLGSNQPQHF
13	NA	NA	TRBV7-8	TRBJ2-7	TGTGCCAGCAGCTTACTAGGCGGGTACGAGCAGTACTTC	CASSLLGGYEQYF
14	NA	TRBD1	TRBV5-4	TRBJ2-7	TGTGCCAGCAGCTTAAGGGACAGTTCCTACGAGCAGTACTTC	CASSLRDSSYEQYF
13	NA	TRBD2	TRBV6-5	TRBJ2-2	TGTGCCAGCAGGGGGACTAGCACCGGGGAGCTGTTTTTT	CASRGTSTGELFF
13	NA	TRBD1	TRBV19	TRBJ1-6	TGTGCCACCCGACAGGGAGGGAATTCACCCCTCCACTTT	CATRQGGNSPLHF
13	once	NA	TRBV2	TRBJ1-6	TGTGCCAGCAGTGAAGAAGTGCTTTCACCCCTCCACTTT	CASSEEVLSPLHF
15	NA	NA	TRBV2	TRBJ1-5	TGTGCCAGCAAAAGGGGACCGAATAGCAATCAGCCCCAGCATTTT	CASKRGPNSNQPQHF
15	NA	TRBD1	TRBV19	TRBJ1-5	TGTGCCAGTAGCACCGGACAGGGGGCACGTCAGCCCCAGCATTTT	CASSTGQGARQPQHF
16	NA	NA	TRBV7-9	TRBJ1-5	TGTGCCAGCAGCTTAGCGGGCAGTTATAGCAATCAGCCCCAGCATTTT	CASSLAGSYSNQPQHF
14	NA	NA	TRBV30	TRBJ1-5	TGTGCCTGGAGTGTACCGGGGGGCAATCAGCCCCAGCATTTT	CAWSVPGGNQPQHF
15	NA	NA	TRBV5-6	TRBJ2-1	TGTGCCAGCAGTAGGATCCGTGGCTCCTACAATGAGCAGTTCTTC	CASSRIRGSYNEQFF
16	NA	TRBD1	TRBV11-2	TRBJ2-2	TGTGCCAGCAGCCCTGCAGGACAGGGTATCGCCGGGGAGCTGTTTTTT	CASSPAGQGIAGELFF
12	NA	NA	TRBV2	TRBJ2-1	TGTGCCAGCAGTTTTTGGACAGATGAGCAGTTCTTC	CASSFWTDEQFF
13	NA	NA	TRBV10-1	TRBJ2-7	TGCGCCAGCAGCCCCGGGGGCACCTACGAGCAGTACTTC	CASSPGGTYEQYF
17	NA	TRBD1	TRBV9	TRBJ1-3	TGTGCCAGCAGCGTAGGGCCTAGGACAGGGGCTGGAAACACCATATATTTT	CASSVGPRTGAGNTIYF
16	NA	TRBD1	TRBV5-6	TRBJ1-2	TGTGCCAGCAGCTCAGCCCTGGGACAGGGAGGATATGGCTACACCTTC	CASSSALGQGGYGYTF
15	NA	NA	TRBV19	TRBJ1-5	TGTGCCAGTTCCCCCCGACCCCTTTCGGATCAGCCCCAGCATTTT	CASSPRPLSDQPQHF
13	NA	NA	TRBV12-3/TRBV12-4	TRBJ1-2	TGTGCCAGCAGTTTAGTCAGGGAGAGTGGCTACACCTTC	CASSLVRESGYTF
17	NA	NA	TRBV11-3	TRBJ1-3	TGTGCCAGCAGCTTAGAACTGGGCAGGGACTCTGGAAACACCATATATTTT	CASSLELGRDSGNTIYF
16	NA	TRBD1	TRBV29-1	TRBJ2-2	TGCAGCGCGAGTCCCGGGACAGGAAGGGGCACCGGGGAGCTGTTTTTT	CSASPGTGRGTGELFF
12	NA	NA	TRBV30	TRBJ1-4	TGTGCCTGGAGGAGGGTTACTGAAAAACTGTTTTTT	CAWRRVTEKLFF
15	NA	NA	TRBV5-1	TRBJ2-2	TGCGCCAGCACCCCCCAGGCTTGGCCCACCGGGGAGCTGTTTTTT	CASTPQAWPTGELFF